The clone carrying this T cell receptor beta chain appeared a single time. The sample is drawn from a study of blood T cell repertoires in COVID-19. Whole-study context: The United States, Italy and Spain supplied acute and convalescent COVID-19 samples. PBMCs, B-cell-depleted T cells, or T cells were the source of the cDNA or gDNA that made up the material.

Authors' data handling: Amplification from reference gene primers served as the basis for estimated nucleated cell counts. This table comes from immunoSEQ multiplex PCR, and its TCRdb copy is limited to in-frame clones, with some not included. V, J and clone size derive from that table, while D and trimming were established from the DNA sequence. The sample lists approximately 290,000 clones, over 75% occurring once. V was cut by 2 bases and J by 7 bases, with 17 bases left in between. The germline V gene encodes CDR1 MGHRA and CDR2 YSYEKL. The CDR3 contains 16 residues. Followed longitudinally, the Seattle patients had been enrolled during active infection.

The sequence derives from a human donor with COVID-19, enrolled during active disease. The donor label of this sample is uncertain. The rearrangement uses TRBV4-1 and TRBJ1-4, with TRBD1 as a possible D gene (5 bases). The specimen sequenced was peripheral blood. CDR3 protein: CASSQPWGVMGEKLFF. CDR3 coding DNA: TGCGCCAGCAGCCAACCCTGGGGGGTTATGGGTGAAAAACTGTTTTTT.